These 7 T cell receptor beta chains originate from one sample sequenced in a study of T cell clonality in common variable immunodeficiency. TCRdb keeps only in-frame clones here, not all; method: immunoSEQ multiplex PCR. The data show fewer than 50,000 clones, none appearing only once, with more than 1.2% held by the ten largest. The specimen was peripheral blood mononuclear cells. The receptors were sampled from a person aged 18 to 70 in good health.

In the case of this clone: The read terminates 3 residues ahead of where the CDR3 ends, so the germline J gene completes it. The chain recombines TRBV19 with TRBJ1-2; 7 positions agree with TRBD1. This CDR3 region has 15 residues. V shed 2 bases, J shed 0 bases, and the junction held 3 bases outside the gene matches. From germline, CDR1 is LNHDA and CDR2 SQIVND (reference sequence). The CDR3 loop reads CASSITGAPNYGYTF. The covered CDR3 bases are TGTGCCAGTAGTATAACAGGGGCGCCTAACTATGGC. Together with reference TRBV19 and TRBJ1-2, the CDR3 gives the full variable domain: DGGITQSPKYLFRKEGQNVTLSCEQNLNHDAMYWYRQDPGQGLRLIYYSQIVNDFQKGDIAEGYSVSREKKESFPLTVTSAQKNPTAFYLCASSITGAPNYGYTFGSGTRLTVV.

This clone was seen at least ten times. The CDR3 goes on 3 residues after the read ends, and that part is filled in from the germline J gene. V usage is TRBV7-6 and J usage is TRBJ2-5; TRBD2 aligns across 8 bases. V shed 5 bases, J shed 5 bases, and the junction held 10 bases outside the gene matches. The CDR3 spans 15 residues. Per the germline V gene, CDR1 is SGHVS and CDR2 is FNYEAQ. The CDR3 bases that were read are TGTGCCAGCAGCGCAACCGGGACTAGAGGGGAGACC. This encodes CASSATGTRGET. The entire CDR3 protein is CASSATGTRGETQYF. The variable domain in full, completed from reference TRBV7-6 and TRBJ2-5, reads GAGVSQSPRYKVTKRGQDVALRCDPISGHVSLYWYRQALGQGPEFLTYFNYEAQQDKSGLPNDRFSAERPEGSISTLTIQRTEQRDSAMYRCASSATGTRGETQYFGPGTRLLVL.

This clone was observed at least ten times. The read falls 3 residues short of the CDR3 end, and the missing part is taken from the germline J gene. The chain has TRBV18 and TRBJ2-5; tentatively, D is TRBD1 (5 bases). CDR1 and CDR2 (germline): KGHSH, LQKENI. The CDR3 extends over 14 amino acids. Trimming took off 7 bases at V and 5 bases at J, with 17 bases between the two ends. CDR3 DNA (partial): TGTGCCAGCTTTCATGGGGCCAAGTCGGAGACC. Its translation is CASFHGAKSET. The complete CDR3 protein is CASFHGAKSETQYF.

This clone was seen only a few times. The read stops 3 residues short of the end of the CDR3; the missing end is completed from the germline J gene. This rearrangement joins TRBV19 to TRBJ2-3; TRBD1 might be the D (6 bases). The germline CDR1 and CDR2 sequences are LNHDA and SQIVND (reference sequence). The CDR3 runs 16 residues. Incomplete CDR3 DNA: TGTGCCAGTAGTCCCCGCCAGCAGGGGCGAAATCAGCCG. Translated, it gives CASSPRQQGRNQP. From start to end, the CDR3 is CASSPRQQGRNQPQYF. Supplemented by reference TRBV19 and TRBJ2-3, the full variable domain reads DGGITQSPKYLFRKEGQNVTLSCEQNLNHDAMYWYRQDPGQGLRLIYYSQIVNDFQKGDIAEGYSVSREKKESFPLTVTSAQKNPTAFYLCASSPRQQGRNQPQYFGPGTRLTVL.

This clone occurred many times. With the read ending 3 residues before the CDR3 end, the germline J gene is used to fill in that end. V usage is TRBV5-4 and J usage is TRBJ2-2; possible D gene TRBD1, 6 bases. The CDR3 loop spans 16 amino acids. Trimming stripped 4 bases from V and 0 bases from J, with 13 bases between. Germline V gene sequence: CDR1 SGHNT, CDR2 YYREEE (reference sequence). This CDR3 reads CASSVQGRTNTGELFF. The covered CDR3 bases are TGTGCCAGCAGCGTTCAGGGGCGGACGAACACCGGGGAG.

This clone was seen only a few times. The observed sequence ends 3 residues before the CDR3 terminus, with the missing tail filled in from the germline J gene. The chain recombines TRBV5-1 with TRBJ2-3; D remains ambiguous. This CDR3 has 14 residues. Germline CDR1 is SGHRS and CDR2 is YFSETQ. This chain's CDR3 is CASSYGSFNQPQYF. The sequenced part of the CDR3 DNA is TGCGCCAGCAGCTACGGGTCCTTTAATCAGCCG.

This clone came up many times. The missing CDR3 end, 3 residues past where the read stops, is filled in from the germline J gene. V gene TRBV5-1 combines with J gene TRBJ1-6; 9 nucleotides line up with TRBD1. This CDR3 is built from 14 residues. Germline V lookup: CDR1 SGHRS, CDR2 YFSETQ. The CDR3 sequence: CASTGGQGASPLHF. CDR3 DNA, as far as it was read: TGCGCCAGCACCGGGGGACAGGGCGCATCCCCC.